This T cell receptor (beta chain) stems from a study of blood T cell repertoires in COVID-19. Study-level background: Samples came from the United States, Italy and Spain, spanning acute and convalescent COVID-19. T cells, B-cell-depleted T cells, or PBMCs provided the cDNA or gDNA that served as material.

The length of the CDR3 is 15 residues. Per germline, CDR1 SGHTA and CDR2 FQGNSA. V was pared by 3 bases and J by 2 bases, with 12 bases between. Per the study methods: Amplification of reference gene primers provided the estimated nucleated cell counts. Assay used: immunoSEQ multiplex PCR; TCRdb lists only in-frame clones, some missing. V, J and clone size were drawn from that table, and D and trimming were deduced from the DNA. The table records about 97,000 clones, roughly 85% of them present only once. Material for sequencing was peripheral blood. The receptor was derived from a woman between 65 and 79 years old with active or convalescent COVID-19. The rearrangement joins TRBV7-2 to TRBJ2-3; D is uncertain. CDR3 coding DNA: TGTGCCAGCAGCTTGGGCCCCTCGGACACAGATACGCAGTATTTT. Residues: CASSLGPSDTDTQYF. The whole variable domain, filled in from reference TRBV7-2 and TRBJ2-3, reads GAGVSQSPSNKVTEKGKDVELRCDPISGHTALYWYRQSLGQGLEFLIYFQGNSAPDKSGLPSDRFSAERTGGSVSTLTIQRTQQEDSAVYLCASSLGPSDTDTQYFGPGTRLTVL.